The 27 T cell receptor beta chains below were found in one sample sequenced in a study of early T cells in non-severe SARS-CoV-2 infection. TCRdb reprocessed the 5' RACE reads with MiXCR, giving one entry per CDR3 protein. The sample contains more than 35,000 distinct CDR3 sequences, roughly 4% of which appear only once. The sample consisted of whole blood. The source is an adult who was a healthcare worker with PCR-confirmed SARS-CoV-2 infection or an uninfected control (not recorded which).

This clonotype was observed at least ten times. V usage is TRBV12-3 or TRBV12-4 and J usage is TRBJ2-5, with no clear D. Trimming pared 5 bases from V and 3 bases from J, leaving 19 bases between. The CDR3 is 16 residues long. Here the CDR3 DNA reads TGTGCCAGCAGTCGCCGTGCGAGTTGGATCGAAGAGACCCAGTACTTC. Residues: CASSRRASWIEETQYF.

This clonotype was seen many times. V usage is TRBV10-2 and J usage is TRBJ2-6; D remains ambiguous. Germline CDR1 WSHSY, CDR2 SAAADI. The CDR3 has 17 residues. The V gene lost 1 base and the J gene lost 0 bases, with 10 bases spanning the gap. CDR3 loop: CASSEFQPSSGANVLTF. The CDR3 nucleotides are TGCGCCAGCAGTGAGTTTCAGCCCTCCTCTGGGGCCAACGTCCTGACTTTC.

The table lists this clonotype with many counts. The V gene is TRBV20-1, the J gene TRBJ2-1, with 11 bases lining up with TRBD2. The CDR3 extends over 13 amino acids. Germline V gene data show CDR1 as DFQATT and CDR2 as SNEGSKA (reference sequence). Germline trimming cut 3 bases from V and 8 bases from J; bases unmatched to any gene: 3. The CDR3 DNA reads as TGCAGTGCTAGGACTAGCGGGATCTATGAGCAGTTCTTC. Translating gives CSARTSGIYEQFF.

This clonotype came up many times. This chain connects TRBV6-6 to TRBJ1-6; tentative D call: TRBD1 (5 bases). CDR1 MNHNY and CDR2 SVGAGI come from the germline V gene (reference sequence). Between the trimmed V and J ends, which lost 2 bases and 13 bases, there was a span of 21 bases. This CDR3 has 16 amino acids. CDR3 nucleotide sequence: TGTGCCAGCAGTTACGGGCAGGGAAGCCAGATACAGCCCCTCCACTTT. Its protein product is CASSYGQGSQIQPLHF.

This clonotype has more than one count but fewer than ten. The V gene is TRBV27, the J gene TRBJ2-3, with 9 bases fitting TRBD2. The CDR3 consists of 13 residues. CDR1 is MNHEY, CDR2 SMNVEV, per germline (reference sequence). Trimming cost V 5 bases and J 8 bases; bases outside gene matches: 5. The CDR3 coding sequence is TGTGCCAGCAGTCTAGCGGGAAGTGTTACGCAGTATTTT. Protein: CASSLAGSVTQYF.

This clonotype was seen ten or more times. This chain connects TRBV29-1 to TRBJ2-6; no reliable D call. Germline V gives CDR1 SQVTM, CDR2 ANQGSEA. This CDR3 region has 13 residues. Trimming removed 4 bases from V and 0 bases from J, with 4 bases in between. As DNA, the CDR3 is TGCAGCGTTGGACACTCTGGGGCCAACGTCCTGACTTTC. Protein sequence: CSVGHSGANVLTF.

The chain employs TRBV20-1 and TRBJ2-1, with TRBD2 matching 11 bases. Germline CDR1 DFQATT, CDR2 SNEGSKA (reference sequence). CDR3 size: 17 residues. With V trimmed by 1 base and J by 9 bases, 14 bases remained unmatched. The CDR3 spells CSARGEASGRPVGEQFF. The CDR3 region has the DNA TGCAGTGCTAGAGGAGAGGCTAGCGGGAGGCCCGTGGGTGAGCAGTTCTTC.

This clonotype appeared many times. The CDR3, as DNA: TGTGCCAGCAGCCCAGGCAGCTCCTACAATGAGCAGTTCTTC. It specifies CASSPGSSYNEQFF. The V and J genes are TRBV7-3 and TRBJ2-1; no definite D call. CDR3 size: 14 residues. V was cut by 5 bases and J by 0 bases, with 8 bases left in between. Germline CDR1 reads SGHTA; CDR2 reads FQGTGA.

This clonotype was recorded at least ten times. The chain is built from TRBV12-3 or TRBV12-4 and TRBJ2-3; D is ambiguous. The CDR3 is made up of 13 amino acids. V shed 6 bases and J shed 4 bases, with 11 bases lying between them. The CDR3 region is CASSGSRPDTQYF. CDR3 DNA sequence: TGTGCCAGCAGCGGATCTAGGCCAGATACGCAGTATTTT.

This clonotype was counted many times. The gene calls are TRBV6-2 or TRBV6-3 and TRBJ2-4, with 8 bases that match TRBD1. The germline gives CDR1 MNHEY, CDR2 SVGEGT. Trimming cost V 5 bases and J 7 bases; bases outside gene matches: 10. The CDR3 covers 15 residues. CDR3 loop: CASSRSGGGENIQYF. The DNA for the CDR3 is TGTGCCAGCAGTCGATCAGGGGGCGGCGAGAACATTCAGTACTTC.

This clonotype was observed at least ten times. The CDR3, as DNA: TGTGCCAGCAGCTTTATGCTAGGCCCTTACAATGAGCAGTTCTTC. Amino acid sequence: CASSFMLGPYNEQFF. V and J are TRBV7-9 and TRBJ2-1; no clear D. Between the trimmed V and J ends, which lost 3 bases and 4 bases, there was a span of 13 bases. Germline V gives CDR1 SEHNR, CDR2 FQNEAQ (reference sequence). This CDR3 is 15 amino acids long. The entire variable domain, with the rest obtained from reference TRBV7-9 and TRBJ2-1, is as follows: DTGVSQNPRHKITKRGQNVTFRCDPISEHNRLYWYRQTLGQGPEFLTYFQNEAQLEKSRLLSDRFSAERPKGSFSTLEIQRTEQGDSAMYLCASSFMLGPYNEQFFGPGTRLTVL.

This clonotype appeared many times. CDR3 in DNA: TGTGCCAGACAGACGACCCTAAGTCGCCCTAGCTACGAGCAGTACGTC. Encoded protein: CARQTTLSRPSYEQYV. The chain links TRBV3-2 to TRBJ2-7; the DNA was not compared with TRBD1, the D call given in the table. TRBV3-2 is a pseudogene segment. The CDR3 consists of 16 residues.

This clonotype has only a few counts. This chain links TRBV12-3 or TRBV12-4 with TRBJ2-1; TRBD2 agrees at 7 bases. J lost 9 bases, V lost 6 bases, and 5 bases had no gene match. The CDR3 is 12 amino acids. The CDR3, as DNA: TGTGCCAGCAGAACTAGCGCTGGTGAGCAGTTCTTC. It yields the protein CASRTSAGEQFF.

This clonotype was observed many times. The rearrangement uses TRBV27 and TRBJ1-5; D gene unclear. The CDR3 sequence is 13 residues long. The germline gives CDR1 MNHEY, CDR2 SMNVEV (reference sequence). V dropped 5 bases and J dropped 4 bases, with 9 bases sitting between them. CDR3 sequence: CASSIQINQPQHF. CDR3 sequence (DNA): TGTGCCAGCAGTATTCAGATTAATCAGCCCCAGCATTTT.

There are many counts of this clonotype. The V gene is TRBV11-3, the J gene TRBJ2-5; D gene unclear. Between the trimmed V and J ends, which lost 5 bases and 2 bases, there was a span of 6 bases. The germline V gene has CDR1 SGHNT and CDR2 YENEEA. CDR3 length equals 12 residues. The CDR3 DNA sequence: TGTGCCAGCAGCCGGGTACAAGAGACCCAGTACTTC. It specifies CASSRVQETQYF. The whole variable domain, remainder taken from reference TRBV11-3 and TRBJ2-5, is EAGVVQSPRYKIIEKKQPVAFWCNPISGHNTLYWYLQNLGQGPELLIRYENEEAVDDSQLPKDRFSAERLKGVDSTLKIQPAELGDSAVYLCASSRVQETQYFGPGTRLLVL.

This clonotype was observed a handful of times. The chain has TRBV4-1 and TRBJ2-6, with 7 bases fitting TRBD1. The ends lost 3 bases at V and 2 bases at J; junction bases unmatched: 4. Looked up from germline, CDR1 is MGHRA and CDR2 is YSYEKL. The CDR3 has 16 amino acids. CDR3 sequence: CASSQATGAGANVLTF. DNA for the CDR3: TGCGCCAGCAGCCAGGCAACAGGGGCTGGGGCCAACGTCCTGACTTTC.

The chain employs TRBV29-1 and TRBJ2-5, with a weak D call TRBD2 (5 bases). Trimming left V 2 bases short and J 4 bases short, with 23 bases between. This CDR3 is 17 amino acids long. CDR1 and CDR2 (germline): SQVTM, ANQGSEA. CDR3 coding DNA: TGCAGCGTTGAAAAGTCAGAGGGATTTATGCCCCCAGAGACCCAGTACTTC. Its translation is CSVEKSEGFMPPETQYF.

In this sample, this clonotype turned up many times. The chain joins TRBV10-3 to TRBJ2-6, with 7 bases that match TRBD2. CDR1 ENHRY and CDR2 SYGVKD come from the germline V gene. CDR3 length equals 15 residues. J lost 0 bases, V lost 10 bases, and 6 bases had no gene match. CDR3: CATGEGSSGANVLTF. CDR3 nucleotides: TGTGCCACCGGGGAGGGAAGCTCTGGGGCCAACGTCCTGACTTTC.

The sample holds a few counts of this clonotype. The chain carries TRBV4-1 and TRBJ2-5; 7 bases match TRBD2. The CDR3 sequence is 15 residues long. CDR1 MGHRA and CDR2 YSYEKL come from the germline V gene. V trimming: 1 base; J trimming: 0 bases; junction bases outside the gene matches: 2. The CDR3 bases are TGCGCCAGCAGCCAAGGGACTAGGGACCAAGAGACCCAGTACTTC. Its translation: CASSQGTRDQETQYF.

This clonotype appeared many times. The rearrangement uses TRBV7-8 and TRBJ2-5; 12 nucleotides line up with TRBD2. Germline loops: CDR1 SGHVS, CDR2 FQNEAQ. J gave up 5 bases and V 0 bases, and 4 bases lay outside the gene matches. This CDR3 is built from 16 residues. CDR3 amino acids: CASSLATSGRTETQYF. The DNA for the CDR3 is TGTGCCAGCAGCTTAGCTACTAGCGGGAGGACGGAGACCCAGTACTTC.

Many counts were recorded for this clonotype. This chain links TRBV9 with TRBJ2-3; D is ambiguous. Between the trimmed V and J ends, which lost 1 base and 0 bases, there was a span of 6 bases. The CDR3 has 14 amino acids. Germline values: CDR1 SGDLS, CDR2 YYNGEE. The CDR3 loop is CASSVFGSTDTQYF. The CDR3 DNA is TGTGCCAGCAGCGTATTCGGGAGCACAGATACGCAGTATTTT.

V gene TRBV19 combines with J gene TRBJ2-1, with TRBD2 matching 10 bases. There are 16 residues in the CDR3. Losses at the gene ends were 7 bases for V and 2 bases for J; bases not matched to a gene: 8. The germline CDR1 and CDR2 sequences are LNHDA and SQIVND (reference sequence). Here the CDR3 reads CASIPSGSVAYNEQFF. Here the CDR3 DNA reads TGTGCCAGTATACCTAGCGGGAGTGTGGCCTACAATGAGCAGTTCTTC.

Many counts were recorded for this clonotype. The chain combines TRBV7-9 with TRBJ1-6; D uncertain. V gave up 4 bases and J gave up 8 bases, with 15 bases separating them. The CDR3 runs to 15 residues. From germline, CDR1 is SEHNR and CDR2 FQNEAQ (reference sequence). CDR3 DNA sequence: TGTGCCAGCAGCTCTACAGAGGTTCGTTATTCACCCCTCCACTTT. Translated, it gives CASSSTEVRYSPLHF.

This clonotype was recorded at least ten times. This chain links TRBV7-9 with TRBJ2-3; 9 nucleotides agree with TRBD2. The CDR3 has 17 amino acids. V dropped 5 bases and J dropped 2; count of bases not matched to a gene: 11. The V gene's germline CDR1 is SEHNR and CDR2 FQNEAQ (reference sequence). The CDR3 DNA sequence: TGTGCCAGCAGCCTCCCCTACACTAGCGGGTCCACAGATACGCAGTATTTT. It translates to CASSLPYTSGSTDTQYF.

This clonotype was counted at least ten times. The V gene is TRBV7-9, the J gene TRBJ2-1; D not certain. Trimming stripped 5 bases from V and 8 bases from J, with 7 bases between. This CDR3 region has 11 residues. CDR1 and CDR2 from the germline V gene are SEHNR and FQNEAQ (reference sequence). CDR3 in amino acids: CASSRYYEQFF. In DNA, the CDR3 is TGTGCCAGCAGCCGTTACTATGAGCAGTTCTTC.

This clonotype was seen repeatedly, ten times or more. The CDR3 protein is CSAPPHGLNTGELFF. The CDR3 DNA is TGCAGTGCCCCGCCCCACGGACTCAACACCGGGGAGCTGTTTTTT. The chain joins TRBV20-1 to TRBJ2-2; D is possibly TRBD2 (5 bases). With 6 bases removed from V and 2 bases from J, the gap between germline ends came to 16 bases. The germline CDR1 and CDR2 sequences are DFQATT and SNEGSKA (reference sequence). This CDR3 has 15 amino acids.

This clonotype came up many times. The chain recombines TRBV24-1 with TRBJ2-1; the D call may be TRBD1 or TRBD2 (5 bases each). This CDR3 region has 15 residues. V was pared by 4 bases and J by 4 bases, with 13 bases between. CDR1 and CDR2 (germline): KGHDR, SFDVKD. CDR3 loop: CATSDTEGRYNEQFF. DNA for the CDR3: TGTGCCACCAGTGACACCGAGGGACGATACAATGAGCAGTTCTTC.